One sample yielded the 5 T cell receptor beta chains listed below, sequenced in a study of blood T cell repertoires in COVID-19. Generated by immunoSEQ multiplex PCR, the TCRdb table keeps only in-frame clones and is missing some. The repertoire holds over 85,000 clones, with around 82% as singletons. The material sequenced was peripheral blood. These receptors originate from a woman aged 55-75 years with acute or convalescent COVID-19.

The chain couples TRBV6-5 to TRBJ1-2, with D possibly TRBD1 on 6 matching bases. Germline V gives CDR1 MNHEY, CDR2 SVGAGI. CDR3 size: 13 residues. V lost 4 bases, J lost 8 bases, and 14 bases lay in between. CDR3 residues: CASSSNRVGGYTF. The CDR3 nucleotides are TGTGCCAGCAGTTCTAACAGGGTGGGGGGCTACACCTTC.

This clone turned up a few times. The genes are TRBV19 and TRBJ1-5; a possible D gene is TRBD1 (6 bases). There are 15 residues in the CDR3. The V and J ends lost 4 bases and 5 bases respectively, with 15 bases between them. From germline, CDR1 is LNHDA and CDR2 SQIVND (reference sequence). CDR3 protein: CASSTLGGADQPQHF. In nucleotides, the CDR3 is TGTGCCAGTAGTACCTTGGGGGGGGCGGATCAGCCCCAGCATTTT.

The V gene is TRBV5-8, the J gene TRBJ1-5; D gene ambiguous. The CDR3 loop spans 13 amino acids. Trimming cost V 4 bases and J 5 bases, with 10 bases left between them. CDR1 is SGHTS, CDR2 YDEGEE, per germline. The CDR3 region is CASSADSYQPQHF. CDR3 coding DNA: TGTGCCAGCAGCGCGGACTCTTATCAGCCCCAGCATTTT.

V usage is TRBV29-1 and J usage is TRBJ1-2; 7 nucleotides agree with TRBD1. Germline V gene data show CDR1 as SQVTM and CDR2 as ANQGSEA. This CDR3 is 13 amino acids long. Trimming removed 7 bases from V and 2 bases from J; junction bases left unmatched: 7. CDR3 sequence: CSAPTGLNYGYTF. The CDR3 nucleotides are TGCAGCGCTCCGACAGGGCTGAACTATGGCTACACCTTC. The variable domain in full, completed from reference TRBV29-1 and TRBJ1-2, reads SAVISQKPSRDICQRGTSLTIQCQVDSQVTMMFWYRQQPGQSLTLIATANQGSEATYESGFVIDKFPISRPNLTFSTLTVSNMSPEDSSIYLCSAPTGLNYGYTFGSGTRLTVV.

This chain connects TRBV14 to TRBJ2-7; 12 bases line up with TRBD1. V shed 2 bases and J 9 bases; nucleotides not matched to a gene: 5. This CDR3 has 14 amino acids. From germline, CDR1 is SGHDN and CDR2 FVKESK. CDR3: CASSQTGTGGRQYF. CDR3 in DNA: TGTGCCAGCAGCCAAACCGGGACAGGGGGCCGGCAGTACTTC.